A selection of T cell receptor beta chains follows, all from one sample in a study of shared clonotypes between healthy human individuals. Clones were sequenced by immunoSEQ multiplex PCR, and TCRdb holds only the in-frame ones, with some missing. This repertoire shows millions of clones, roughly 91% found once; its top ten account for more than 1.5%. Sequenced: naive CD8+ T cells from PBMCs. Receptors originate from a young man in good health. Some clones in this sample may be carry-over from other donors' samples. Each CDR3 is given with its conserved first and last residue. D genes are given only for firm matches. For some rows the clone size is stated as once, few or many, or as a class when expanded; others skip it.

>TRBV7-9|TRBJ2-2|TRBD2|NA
TGTGCCAGCAGCCTAGCGGGGGACACCGGGGAGCTGTTTTTT
CASSLAGDTGELFF
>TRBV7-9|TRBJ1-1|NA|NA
TGTGCCAGCAGCCCCCTCCCGAGGGAGTTTGAAGCTTTCTTT
CASSPLPREFEAFF
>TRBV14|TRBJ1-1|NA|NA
TGTGCCAGCAGCCAATATCACCGCCCGGTGAACACTGAAGCTTTCTTT
CASSQYHRPVNTEAFF
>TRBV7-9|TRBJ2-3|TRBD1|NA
TGTGCCAGCAGCTTAGCGGGACAGGGGTCCTGGGATACGCAGTATTTT
CASSLAGQGSWDTQYF
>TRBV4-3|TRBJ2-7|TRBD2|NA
TGCGCCAGCAGCCAAGCCGCGGGAGAAACCTACGAGCAGTACTTC
CASSQAAGETYEQYF
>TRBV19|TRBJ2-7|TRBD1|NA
TGTGCCAGTAGTATCTACAGGGGGTCTACCTACGAGCAGTACTTC
CASSIYRGSTYEQYF
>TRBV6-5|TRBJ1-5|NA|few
TGTGCCAGCCGGGACATTTATAGCAATCAGCCCCAGCATTTT
CASRDIYSNQPQHF
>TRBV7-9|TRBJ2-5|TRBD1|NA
TGTGCCAGCAGCTTAAGGGTTCGGCAGGGGGTCGGAGAGACCCAGTACTTC
CASSLRVRQGVGETQYF
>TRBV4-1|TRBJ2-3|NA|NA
TGCGCCAGCAGCCATATCGTGGTGAAGGGCACAGATACGCAGTATTTT
CASSHIVVKGTDTQYF
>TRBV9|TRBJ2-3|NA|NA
TGTGCCAGCAGCGCCAATCTCATACCCAGCACAGATACGCAGTATTTT
CASSANLIPSTDTQYF
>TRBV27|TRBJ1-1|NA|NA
TGTGCCAGCAGTTTAACGCGGCAGAACACTGAAGCTTTCTTT
CASSLTRQNTEAFF
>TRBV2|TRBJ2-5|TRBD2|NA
TGTGCCAGCCAATCCGGGACTAGCCCCCAAGAGACCCAGTACTTC
CASQSGTSPQETQYF
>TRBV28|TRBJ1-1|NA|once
TGTGCCAGCAGTTTGCAGATTATGAACACTGAAGCTTTCTTT
CASSLQIMNTEAFF
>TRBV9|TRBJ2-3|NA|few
TGTGCCAGCAGCGTGGGGGACCGCACAGATACGCAGTATTTT
CASSVGDRTDTQYF
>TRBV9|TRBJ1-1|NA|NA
TGTGCCAGCAGCGTAAGCTCCACCGGGGGCGCTGAAGCTTTCTTT
CASSVSSTGGAEAFF
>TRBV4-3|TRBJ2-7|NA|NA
TGCGCCAGCAGCCAAGAGCGCTCGAACCCCTACGAGCAGTACTTC
CASSQERSNPYEQYF
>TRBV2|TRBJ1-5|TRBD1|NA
TGTGCCAGCAGTTCTCCGGGACAGGGACTTCTTTATAGCAATCAGCCCCAGCATTTT
CASSSPGQGLLYSNQPQHF
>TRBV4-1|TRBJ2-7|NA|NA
TGCGCCAGCAGCCAAGAGCCCTCCCTCCACGAGCAGTACTTC
CASSQEPSLHEQYF